These T cell receptor beta chains were read from a single sample in a study of human T cells and chemical hapten exposure. From the RACE reads, TCRdb called clonotypes with MiXCR, one entry per CDR3 protein. The sample has about 260,000 distinct CDR3 sequences; about 8.1% are singletons. The sequenced sample was whole blood, obtained in connection with sensitization to the hapten diphenylcyclopropenone (DPC). The receptors here all came from a woman aged 40 to 49 with alopecia areata. Some clones in this sample may be carry-over from other donors' samples. The CDR3 runs from the conserved cysteine through the conserved F or W. Fields, in order: CDR3 protein, D gene, V gene, J gene. D genes are given only for firm matches.

CDR3: CASSQDGLGVVFF
D: .
V: TRBV4-3
J: TRBJ1-4

CDR3: CASRSLGRDNEQFF
D: .
V: TRBV7-9
J: TRBJ2-1

CDR3: CASSWTEDQPQHF
D: .
V: TRBV12-3/TRBV12-4
J: TRBJ1-5

CDR3: CASSSGNTIYF
D: .
V: TRBV27
J: TRBJ1-3

CDR3: CASSPPPRLAGGDEQFF
D: TRBD2
V: TRBV18
J: TRBJ2-1

CDR3: CASSIRDSLSEQYF
D: .
V: TRBV2
J: TRBJ2-7

CDR3: CASSLAGFGYGYTF
D: .
V: TRBV7-9
J: TRBJ1-2

CDR3: CASNSGTYNEQFF
D: .
V: TRBV28
J: TRBJ2-1

CDR3: CASSLTGVYGYTF
D: TRBD1
V: TRBV6-2/TRBV6-3
J: TRBJ1-2

CDR3: CASSLGRGGNYEQYF
D: .
V: TRBV11-1
J: TRBJ2-7

CDR3: CASSQLFTDTQYF
D: .
V: TRBV4-2
J: TRBJ2-3

CDR3: CASSRGMGRTNEKLFF
D: .
V: TRBV4-1
J: TRBJ1-4

CDR3: CASSKTLPSGTRDEQFF
D: TRBD2
V: TRBV7-9
J: TRBJ2-1

CDR3: CASSPRNTPREQFF
D: .
V: TRBV5-1
J: TRBJ2-1

CDR3: CASTSTQVRGRHGYTF
D: .
V: TRBV12-3/TRBV12-4
J: TRBJ1-2

CDR3: CASSQTGTSEAFF
D: .
V: TRBV4-3
J: TRBJ1-1

CDR3: CASSSRRLNTEAFF
D: .
V: TRBV7-8
J: TRBJ1-1

CDR3: CASSRQFNQPQHF
D: .
V: TRBV11-2
J: TRBJ1-5

CDR3: CASSIFSGKGNEQFF
D: TRBD2
V: TRBV6-2/TRBV6-3
J: TRBJ2-1

CDR3: CASSPTSGSMAGELFF
D: TRBD2
V: TRBV12-3/TRBV12-4
J: TRBJ2-2

CDR3: CSVGRGSVSYEQYF
D: .
V: TRBV29-1
J: TRBJ2-7

CDR3: CSVDPYPYNEQFF
D: .
V: TRBV29-1
J: TRBJ2-1

CDR3: CASSLREGREETQYF
D: TRBD2
V: TRBV12-3/TRBV12-4
J: TRBJ2-5

CDR3: CASSQAAGTEAFF
D: .
V: TRBV14
J: TRBJ1-1

CDR3: CSVDEGRGNYEQYF
D: .
V: TRBV29-1
J: TRBJ2-7

CDR3: CASSQDLGQGAYEQYF
D: TRBD1
V: TRBV4-2
J: TRBJ2-7

CDR3: CASSFWTNYNEQFF
D: .
V: TRBV7-9
J: TRBJ2-1

CDR3: CASSRGQGSSYNSPLHF
D: TRBD1
V: TRBV6-6
J: TRBJ1-6

CDR3: CASSLSSSKNIQYF
D: .
V: TRBV28
J: TRBJ2-4

CDR3: CASSPEGSTYGYTF
D: .
V: TRBV18
J: TRBJ1-2

CDR3: CASTNEMASGSYEQYF
D: TRBD2
V: TRBV6-2/TRBV6-3
J: TRBJ2-7

CDR3: CASRTSGGPYEQYF
D: .
V: TRBV5-1
J: TRBJ2-7

CDR3: CASSQGLGDFNYGYTF
D: .
V: TRBV4-3
J: TRBJ1-2

CDR3: CASSQGRSGANVLTF
D: .
V: TRBV4-2
J: TRBJ2-6

CDR3: CASSYWSDSPLHF
D: .
V: TRBV6-5
J: TRBJ1-6

CDR3: CAWRSQGGSYNEQFF
D: .
V: TRBV30
J: TRBJ2-1

CDR3: CASSQGSQNTEAFF
D: .
V: TRBV3-1
J: TRBJ1-1